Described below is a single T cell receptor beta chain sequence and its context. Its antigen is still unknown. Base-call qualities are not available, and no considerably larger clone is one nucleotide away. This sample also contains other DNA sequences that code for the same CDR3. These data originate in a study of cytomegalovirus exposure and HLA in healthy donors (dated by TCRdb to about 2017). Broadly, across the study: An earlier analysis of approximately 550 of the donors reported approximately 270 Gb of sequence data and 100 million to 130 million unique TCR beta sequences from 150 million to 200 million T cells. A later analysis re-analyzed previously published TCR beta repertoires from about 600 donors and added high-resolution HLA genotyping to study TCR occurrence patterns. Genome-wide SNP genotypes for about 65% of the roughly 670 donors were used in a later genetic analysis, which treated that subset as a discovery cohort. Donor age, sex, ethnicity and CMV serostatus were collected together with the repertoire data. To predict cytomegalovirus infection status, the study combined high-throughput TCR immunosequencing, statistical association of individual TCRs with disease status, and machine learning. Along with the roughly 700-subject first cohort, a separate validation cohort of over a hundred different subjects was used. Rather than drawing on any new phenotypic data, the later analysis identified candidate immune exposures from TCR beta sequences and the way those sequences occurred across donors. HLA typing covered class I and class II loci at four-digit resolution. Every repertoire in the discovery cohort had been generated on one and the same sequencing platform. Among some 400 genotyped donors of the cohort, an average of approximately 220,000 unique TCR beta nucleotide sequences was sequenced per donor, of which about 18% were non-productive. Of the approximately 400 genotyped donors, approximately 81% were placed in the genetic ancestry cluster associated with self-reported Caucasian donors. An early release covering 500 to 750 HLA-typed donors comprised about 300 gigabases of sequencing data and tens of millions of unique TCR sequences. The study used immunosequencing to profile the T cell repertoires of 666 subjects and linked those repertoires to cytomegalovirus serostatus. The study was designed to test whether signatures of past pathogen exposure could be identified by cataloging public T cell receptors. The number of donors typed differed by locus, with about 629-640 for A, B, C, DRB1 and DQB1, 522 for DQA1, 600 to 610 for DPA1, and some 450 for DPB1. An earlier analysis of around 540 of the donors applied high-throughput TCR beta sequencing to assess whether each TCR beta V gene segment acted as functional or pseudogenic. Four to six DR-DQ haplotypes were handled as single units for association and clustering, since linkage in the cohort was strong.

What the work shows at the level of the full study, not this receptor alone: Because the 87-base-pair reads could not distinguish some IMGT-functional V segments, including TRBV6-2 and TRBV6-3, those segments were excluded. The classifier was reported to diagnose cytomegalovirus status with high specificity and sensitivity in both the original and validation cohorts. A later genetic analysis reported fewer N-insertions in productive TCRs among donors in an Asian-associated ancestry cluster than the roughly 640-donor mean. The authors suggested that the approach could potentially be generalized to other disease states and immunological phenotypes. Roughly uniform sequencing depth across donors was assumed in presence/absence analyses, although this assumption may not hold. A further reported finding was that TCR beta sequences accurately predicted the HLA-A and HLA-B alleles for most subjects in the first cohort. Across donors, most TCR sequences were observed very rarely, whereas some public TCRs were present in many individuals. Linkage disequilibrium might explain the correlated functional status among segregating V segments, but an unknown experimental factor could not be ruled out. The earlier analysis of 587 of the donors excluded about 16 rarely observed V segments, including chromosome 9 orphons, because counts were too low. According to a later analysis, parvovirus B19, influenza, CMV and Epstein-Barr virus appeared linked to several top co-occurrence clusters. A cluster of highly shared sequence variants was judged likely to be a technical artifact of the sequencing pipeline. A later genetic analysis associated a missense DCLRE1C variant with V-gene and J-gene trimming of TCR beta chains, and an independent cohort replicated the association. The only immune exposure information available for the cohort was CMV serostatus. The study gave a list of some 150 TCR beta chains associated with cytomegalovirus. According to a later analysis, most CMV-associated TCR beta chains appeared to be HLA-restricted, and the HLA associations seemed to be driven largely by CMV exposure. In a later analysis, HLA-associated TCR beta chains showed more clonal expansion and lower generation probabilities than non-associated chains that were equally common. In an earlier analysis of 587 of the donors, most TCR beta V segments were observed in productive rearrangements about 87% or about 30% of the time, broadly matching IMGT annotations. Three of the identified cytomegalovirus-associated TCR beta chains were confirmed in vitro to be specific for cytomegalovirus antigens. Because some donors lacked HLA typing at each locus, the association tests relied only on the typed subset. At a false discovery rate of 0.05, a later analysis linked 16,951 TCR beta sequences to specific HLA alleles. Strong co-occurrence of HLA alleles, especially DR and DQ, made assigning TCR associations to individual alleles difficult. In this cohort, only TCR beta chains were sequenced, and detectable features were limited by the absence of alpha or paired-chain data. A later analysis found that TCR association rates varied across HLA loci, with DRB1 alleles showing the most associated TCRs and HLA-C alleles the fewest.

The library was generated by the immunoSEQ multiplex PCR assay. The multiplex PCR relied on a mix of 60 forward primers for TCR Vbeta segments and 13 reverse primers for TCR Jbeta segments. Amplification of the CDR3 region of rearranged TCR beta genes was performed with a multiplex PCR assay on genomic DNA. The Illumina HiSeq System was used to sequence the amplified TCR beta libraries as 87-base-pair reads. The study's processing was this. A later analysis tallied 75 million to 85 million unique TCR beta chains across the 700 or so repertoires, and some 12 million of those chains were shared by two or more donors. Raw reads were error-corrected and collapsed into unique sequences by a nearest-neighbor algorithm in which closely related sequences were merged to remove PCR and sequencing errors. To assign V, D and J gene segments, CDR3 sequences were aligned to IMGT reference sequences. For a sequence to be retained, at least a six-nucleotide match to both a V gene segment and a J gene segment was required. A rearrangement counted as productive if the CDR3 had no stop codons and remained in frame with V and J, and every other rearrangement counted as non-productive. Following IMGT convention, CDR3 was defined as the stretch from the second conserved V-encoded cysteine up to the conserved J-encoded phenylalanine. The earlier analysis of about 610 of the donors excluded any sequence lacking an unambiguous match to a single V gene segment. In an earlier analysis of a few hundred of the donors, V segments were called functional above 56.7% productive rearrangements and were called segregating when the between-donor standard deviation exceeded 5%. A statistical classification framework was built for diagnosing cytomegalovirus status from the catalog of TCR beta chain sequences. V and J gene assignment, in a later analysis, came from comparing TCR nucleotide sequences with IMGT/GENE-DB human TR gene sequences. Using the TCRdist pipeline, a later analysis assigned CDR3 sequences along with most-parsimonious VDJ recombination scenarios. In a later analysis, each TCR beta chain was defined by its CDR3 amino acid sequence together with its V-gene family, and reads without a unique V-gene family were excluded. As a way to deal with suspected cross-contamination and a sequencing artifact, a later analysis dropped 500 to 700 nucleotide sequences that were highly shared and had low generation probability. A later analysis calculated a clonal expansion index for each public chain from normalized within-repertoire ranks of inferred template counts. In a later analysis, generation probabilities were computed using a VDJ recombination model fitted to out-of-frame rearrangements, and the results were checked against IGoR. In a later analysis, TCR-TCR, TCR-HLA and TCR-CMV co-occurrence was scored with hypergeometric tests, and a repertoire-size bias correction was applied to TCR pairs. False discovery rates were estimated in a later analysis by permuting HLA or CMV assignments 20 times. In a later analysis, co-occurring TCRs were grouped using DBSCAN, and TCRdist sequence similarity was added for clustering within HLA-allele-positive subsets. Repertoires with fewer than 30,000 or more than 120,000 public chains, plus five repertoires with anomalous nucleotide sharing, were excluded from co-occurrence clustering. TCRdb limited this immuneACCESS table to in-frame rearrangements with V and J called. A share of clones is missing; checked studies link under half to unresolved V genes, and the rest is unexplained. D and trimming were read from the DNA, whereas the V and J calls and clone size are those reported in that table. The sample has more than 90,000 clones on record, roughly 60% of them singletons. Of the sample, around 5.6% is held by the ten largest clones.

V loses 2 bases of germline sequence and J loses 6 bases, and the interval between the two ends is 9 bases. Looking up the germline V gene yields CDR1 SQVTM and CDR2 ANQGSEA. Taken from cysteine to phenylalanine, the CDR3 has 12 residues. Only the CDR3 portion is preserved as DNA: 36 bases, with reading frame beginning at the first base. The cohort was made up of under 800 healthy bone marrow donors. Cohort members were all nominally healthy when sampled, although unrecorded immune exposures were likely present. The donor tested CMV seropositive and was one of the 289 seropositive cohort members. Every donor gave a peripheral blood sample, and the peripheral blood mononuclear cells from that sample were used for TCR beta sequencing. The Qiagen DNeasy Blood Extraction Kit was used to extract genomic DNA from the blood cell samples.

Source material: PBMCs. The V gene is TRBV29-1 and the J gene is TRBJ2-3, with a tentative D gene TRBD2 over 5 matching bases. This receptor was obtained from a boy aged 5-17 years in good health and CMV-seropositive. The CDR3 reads CSVERGPDTQYF. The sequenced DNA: TGCAGCGTTGAACGCGGGCCGGATACGCAGTATTTT.